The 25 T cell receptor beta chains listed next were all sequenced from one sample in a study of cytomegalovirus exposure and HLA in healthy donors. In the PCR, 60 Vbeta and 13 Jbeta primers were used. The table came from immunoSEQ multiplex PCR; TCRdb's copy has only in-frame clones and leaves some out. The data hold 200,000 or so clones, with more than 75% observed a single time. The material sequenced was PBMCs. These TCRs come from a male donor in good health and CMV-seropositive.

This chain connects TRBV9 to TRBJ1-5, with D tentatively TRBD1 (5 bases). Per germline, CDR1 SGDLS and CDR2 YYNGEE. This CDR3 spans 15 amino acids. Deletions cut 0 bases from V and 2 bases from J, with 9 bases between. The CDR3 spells CASSVEGRGNQPQHF. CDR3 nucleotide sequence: TGTGCCAGCAGCGTAGAGGGGCGCGGCAATCAGCCCCAGCATTTT.

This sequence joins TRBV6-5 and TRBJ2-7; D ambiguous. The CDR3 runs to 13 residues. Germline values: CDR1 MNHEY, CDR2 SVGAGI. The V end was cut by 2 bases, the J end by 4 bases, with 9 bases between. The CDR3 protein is CASSYARLYEQYF. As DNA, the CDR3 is TGTGCCAGCAGTTACGCTAGGCTATACGAGCAGTACTTC.

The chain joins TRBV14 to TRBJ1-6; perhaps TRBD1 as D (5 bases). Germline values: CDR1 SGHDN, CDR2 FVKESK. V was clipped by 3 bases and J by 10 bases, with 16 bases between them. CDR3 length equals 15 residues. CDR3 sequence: CASSQAGRVGSPLHF. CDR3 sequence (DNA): TGTGCCAGCAGCCAGGCAGGCAGGGTGGGATCACCCCTCCACTTT.

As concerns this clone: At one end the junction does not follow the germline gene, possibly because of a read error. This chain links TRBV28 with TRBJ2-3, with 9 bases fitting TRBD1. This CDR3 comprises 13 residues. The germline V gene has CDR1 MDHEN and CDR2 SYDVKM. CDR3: CASSATGGDMQYF. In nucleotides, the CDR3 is TGTGCCAGCAGTGCGACAGGGGGAGATATGCAGTATTTT.

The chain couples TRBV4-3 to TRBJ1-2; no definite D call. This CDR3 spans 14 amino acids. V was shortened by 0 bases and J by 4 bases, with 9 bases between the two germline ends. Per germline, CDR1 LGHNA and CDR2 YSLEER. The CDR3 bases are TGCGCCAGCAGCCAAGACCCAGGTACCTATGGCTACACCTTC. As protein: CASSQDPGTYGYTF.

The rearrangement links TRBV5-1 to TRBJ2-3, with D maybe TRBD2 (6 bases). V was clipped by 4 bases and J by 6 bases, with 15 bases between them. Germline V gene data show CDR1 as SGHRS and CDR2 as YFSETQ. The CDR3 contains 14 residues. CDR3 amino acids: CASSRGIEADTQYF. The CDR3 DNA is TGCGCCAGCAGCCGGGGGATCGAAGCCGATACGCAGTATTTT. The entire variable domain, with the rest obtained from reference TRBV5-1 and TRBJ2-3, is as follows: KAGVTQTPRYLIKTRGQQVTLSCSPISGHRSVSWYQQTPGQGLQFLFEYFSETQRNKGNFPGRFSGRQFSNSRSEMNVSTLELGDSALYLCASSRGIEADTQYFGPGTRLTVL.

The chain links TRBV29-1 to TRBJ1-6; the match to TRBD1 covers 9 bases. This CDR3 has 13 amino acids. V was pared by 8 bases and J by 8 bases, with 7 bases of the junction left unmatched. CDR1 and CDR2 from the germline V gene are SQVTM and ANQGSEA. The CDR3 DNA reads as TGCAGCACAGGGGGCTTTGATGATTCACCCCTCCACTTT. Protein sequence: CSTGGFDDSPLHF.

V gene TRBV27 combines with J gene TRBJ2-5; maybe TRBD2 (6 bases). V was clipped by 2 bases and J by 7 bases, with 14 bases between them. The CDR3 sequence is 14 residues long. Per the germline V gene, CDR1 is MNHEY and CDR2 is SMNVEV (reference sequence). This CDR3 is CASSLLNPGGTQYF. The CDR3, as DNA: TGTGCCAGCAGTTTACTAAACCCCGGGGGGACCCAGTACTTC.

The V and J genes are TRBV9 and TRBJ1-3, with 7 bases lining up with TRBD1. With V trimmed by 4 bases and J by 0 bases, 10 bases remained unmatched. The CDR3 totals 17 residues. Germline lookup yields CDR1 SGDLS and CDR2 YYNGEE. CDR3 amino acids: CASSLGLTGSSGNTIYF. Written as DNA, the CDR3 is TGTGCCAGCAGCCTTGGGTTGACAGGGTCCTCTGGAAACACCATATATTTT.

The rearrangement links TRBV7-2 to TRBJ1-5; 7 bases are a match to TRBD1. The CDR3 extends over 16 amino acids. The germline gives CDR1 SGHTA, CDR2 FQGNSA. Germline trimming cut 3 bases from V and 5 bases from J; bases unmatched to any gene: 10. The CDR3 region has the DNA TGTGCCAGCAGCTTGTCAGGGGGTACCGAAGATCAGCCCCAGCATTTT. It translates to CASSLSGGTEDQPQHF. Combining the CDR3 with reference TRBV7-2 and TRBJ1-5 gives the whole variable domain GAGVSQSPSNKVTEKGKDVELRCDPISGHTALYWYRQSLGQGLEFLIYFQGNSAPDKSGLPSDRFSAERTGGSVSTLTIQRTQQEDSAVYLCASSLSGGTEDQPQHFGDGTRLSIL.

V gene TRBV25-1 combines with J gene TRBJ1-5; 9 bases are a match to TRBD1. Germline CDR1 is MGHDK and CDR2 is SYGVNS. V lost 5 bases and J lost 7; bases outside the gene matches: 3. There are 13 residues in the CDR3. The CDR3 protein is CASSTTGGQPQHF. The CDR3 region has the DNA TGTGCCAGCAGTACCACAGGGGGCCAGCCCCAGCATTTT.

The chain's CDR3 is CASSLEGMNTEAFF. The CDR3 DNA is TGCGCCAGCAGCTTGGAGGGGATGAACACTGAAGCTTTCTTT. The chain recombines TRBV5-1 with TRBJ1-1; perhaps TRBD1 as D (5 bases). V was pared by 0 bases and J by 0 bases, with 6 bases between. The CDR3 length is 14 residues. Germline CDR1 reads SGHRS; CDR2 reads YFSETQ. Filled out from reference TRBV5-1 and TRBJ1-1, the complete variable domain reads KAGVTQTPRYLIKTRGQQVTLSCSPISGHRSVSWYQQTPGQGLQFLFEYFSETQRNKGNFPGRFSGRQFSNSRSEMNVSTLELGDSALYLCASSLEGMNTEAFFGQGTRLTVV.

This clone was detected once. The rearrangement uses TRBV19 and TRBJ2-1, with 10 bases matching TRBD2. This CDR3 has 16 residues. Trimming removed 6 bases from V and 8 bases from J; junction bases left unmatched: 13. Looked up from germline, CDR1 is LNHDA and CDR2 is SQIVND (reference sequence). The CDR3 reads CASSLGTSVYHHEQFF. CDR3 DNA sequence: TGTGCCAGTAGCCTTGGGACTAGCGTTTACCACCATGAGCAGTTCTTC.

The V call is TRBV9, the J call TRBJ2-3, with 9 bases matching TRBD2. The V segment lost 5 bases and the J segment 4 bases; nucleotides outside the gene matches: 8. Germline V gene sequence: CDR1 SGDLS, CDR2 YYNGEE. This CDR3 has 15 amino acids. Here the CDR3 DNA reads TGTGCCAGCAGTCTTAGCGGGGGCCTGGCAGATACGCAGTATTTT. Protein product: CASSLSGGLADTQYF.

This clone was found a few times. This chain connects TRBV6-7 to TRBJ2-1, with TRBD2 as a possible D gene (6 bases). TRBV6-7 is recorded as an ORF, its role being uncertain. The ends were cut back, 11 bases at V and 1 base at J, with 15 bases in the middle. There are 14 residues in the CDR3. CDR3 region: CALGGSASYNEQFF. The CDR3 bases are TGTGCCCTGGGGGGAAGCGCTTCCTACAATGAGCAGTTCTTC.

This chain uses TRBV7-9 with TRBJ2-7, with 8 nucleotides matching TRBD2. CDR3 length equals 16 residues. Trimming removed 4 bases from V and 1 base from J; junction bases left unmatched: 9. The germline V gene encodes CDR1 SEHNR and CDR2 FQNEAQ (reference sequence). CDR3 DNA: TGTGCCAGCAGCTCATCACCCGGGGGGGGATCCTACGAGCAGTACTTC. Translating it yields CASSSSPGGGSYEQYF.

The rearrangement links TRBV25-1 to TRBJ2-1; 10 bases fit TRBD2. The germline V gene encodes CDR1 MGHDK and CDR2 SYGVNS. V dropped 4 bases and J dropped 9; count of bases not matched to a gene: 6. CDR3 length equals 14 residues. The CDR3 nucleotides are TGTGCCAGCAGTGGGACTAGCGGCCTAAGTGAGCAGTTCTTC. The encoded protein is CASSGTSGLSEQFF.

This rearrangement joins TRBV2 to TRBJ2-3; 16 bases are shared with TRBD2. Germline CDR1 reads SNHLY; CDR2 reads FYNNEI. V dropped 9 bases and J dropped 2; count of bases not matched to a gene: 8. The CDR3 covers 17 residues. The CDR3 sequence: CARQGLAGGGYTDTQYF. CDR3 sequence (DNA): TGTGCCAGACAGGGACTAGCGGGGGGGGGCTACACAGATACGCAGTATTTT.

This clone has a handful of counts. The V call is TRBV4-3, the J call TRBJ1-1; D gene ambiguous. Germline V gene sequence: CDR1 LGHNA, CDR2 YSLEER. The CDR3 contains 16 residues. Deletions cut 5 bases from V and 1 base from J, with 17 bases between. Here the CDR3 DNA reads TGCGCCAGCAGCAAAGCCATAGCGACGGCGAACACTGAAGCTTTCTTT. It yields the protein CASSKAIATANTEAFF.

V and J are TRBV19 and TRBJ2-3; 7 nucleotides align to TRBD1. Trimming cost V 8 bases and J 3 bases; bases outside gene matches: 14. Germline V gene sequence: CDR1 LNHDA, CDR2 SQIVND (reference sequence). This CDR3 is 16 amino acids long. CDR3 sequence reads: CASRNRDSGWTDTQYF. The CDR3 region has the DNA TGTGCCAGTCGTAATCGGGACAGTGGGTGGACAGATACGCAGTATTTT.

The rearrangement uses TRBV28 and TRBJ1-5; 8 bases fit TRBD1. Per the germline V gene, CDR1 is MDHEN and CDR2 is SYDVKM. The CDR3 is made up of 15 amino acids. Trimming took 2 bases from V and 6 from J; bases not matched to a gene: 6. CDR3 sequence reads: CASSLSGQGGQPQHF. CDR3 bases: TGTGCCAGCAGTTTAAGTGGACAGGGAGGTCAGCCCCAGCATTTT. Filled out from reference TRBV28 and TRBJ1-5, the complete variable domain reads DVKVTQSSRYLVKRTGEKVFLECVQDMDHENMFWYRQDPGLGLRLIYFSYDVKMKEKGDIPEGYSVSREKKERFSLILESASTNQTSMYLCASSLSGQGGQPQHFGDGTRLSIL.

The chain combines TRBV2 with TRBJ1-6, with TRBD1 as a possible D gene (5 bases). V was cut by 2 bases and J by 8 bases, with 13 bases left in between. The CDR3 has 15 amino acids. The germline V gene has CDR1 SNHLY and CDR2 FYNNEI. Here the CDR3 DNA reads TGTGCCAGCAGTGAACGGACCGCCAGGGATTCACCCCTCCACTTT. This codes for CASSERTARDSPLHF.

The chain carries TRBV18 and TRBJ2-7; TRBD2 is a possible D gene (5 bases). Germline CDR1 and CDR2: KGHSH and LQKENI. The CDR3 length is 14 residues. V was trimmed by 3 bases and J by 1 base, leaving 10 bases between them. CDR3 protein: CASSPYSASYEQYF. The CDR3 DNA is TGTGCCAGCTCACCGTATAGCGCATCCTACGAGCAGTACTTC. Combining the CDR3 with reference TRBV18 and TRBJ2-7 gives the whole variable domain NAGVMQNPRHLVRRRGQEARLRCSPMKGHSHVYWYRQLPEEGLKFMVYLQKENIIDESGMPKERFSAEFPKEGPSILRIQQVVRGDSAAYFCASSPYSASYEQYFGPGTRLTVT.

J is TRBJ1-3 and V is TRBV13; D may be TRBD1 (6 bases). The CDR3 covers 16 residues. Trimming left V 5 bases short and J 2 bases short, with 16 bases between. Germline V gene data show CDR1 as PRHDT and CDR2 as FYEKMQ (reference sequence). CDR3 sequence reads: CASSLLGGVTGNTIYF. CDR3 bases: TGTGCCAGCAGCCTCTTAGGGGGGGTCACTGGAAACACCATATATTTT.

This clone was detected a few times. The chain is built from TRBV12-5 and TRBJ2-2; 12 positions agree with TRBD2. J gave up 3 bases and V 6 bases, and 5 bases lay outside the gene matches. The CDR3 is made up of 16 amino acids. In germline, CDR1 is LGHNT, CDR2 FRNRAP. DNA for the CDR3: TGTGCTAGTGGCGTTAGACTAGCGGGGGACACCGGGGAGCTGTTTTTT. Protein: CASGVRLAGDTGELFF.